This T cell receptor (beta chain) appears in the sequencing data of a study of blood T cell repertoires in COVID-19. Study information: PBMCs, B-cell-depleted T cells, or T cells were the source of the cDNA or gDNA that made up the material.

In the study's own analysis: Quantification of nucleated cells was approximated via reference gene primer amplification. Generated by immunoSEQ multiplex PCR, the TCRdb table keeps only in-frame clones and is missing some. The V and J calls and clone size were taken over from that table, and D and trimming were inferred from the DNA. The sample records roughly 310,000 clones, 90% being singletons. The CDR3 spans 13 residues. The germline CDR1 and CDR2 sequences are MGHRA and YSYEKL. Deletions cut 6 bases from V and 8 bases from J, with 17 bases between. This sequence was found in a man between 60 and 75 years old who had recovered from COVID-19. The gene calls are TRBV4-1 and TRBJ2-7, with unresolved D. Material for sequencing was PBMCs or T cells enriched from blood (not recorded which). The CDR3 loop reads CASSRVSYEQQYF. The CDR3 nucleotides are TGCGCCAGCAGTCGGGTTTCCTACGAGCAGCAGTACTTC.